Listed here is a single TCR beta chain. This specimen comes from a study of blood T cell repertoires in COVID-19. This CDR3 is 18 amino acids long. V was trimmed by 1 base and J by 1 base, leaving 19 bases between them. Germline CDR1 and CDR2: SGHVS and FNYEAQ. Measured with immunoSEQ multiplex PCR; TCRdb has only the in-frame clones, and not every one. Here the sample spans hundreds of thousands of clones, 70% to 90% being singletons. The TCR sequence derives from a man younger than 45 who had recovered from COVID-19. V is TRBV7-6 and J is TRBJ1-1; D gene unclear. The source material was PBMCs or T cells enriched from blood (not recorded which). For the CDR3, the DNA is TGTGCCAGCAGCTTAGGGACTCCCGGGCAACTTGGGAACACTGAAGCTTTCTTT. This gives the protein CASSLGTPGQLGNTEAFF.